A single sample is the source of the 18 T cell receptor beta chains below, sequenced in a study of human T cells and chemical hapten exposure (dated by TCRdb to the early 2020s). According to the study, the label for this sample's time point signals: pre-sensitization, week 0. According to the study, the label for this sample's treatment or condition signals: therapeutic diphenylcyclopropenone sensitization with weekly scalp DPC. The library was made by RACE. The reads were generated on a NextSeq 500. Using fastp trimming at Q25 and MiXCR clonotype assembly, TCRdb reanalyzed the public sequencing data and kept in-frame beta chains. Each CDR3 protein gets just one entry, which takes the most common genes and DNA from the rows behind it. The sample table shows around 250,000 distinct CDR3 sequences, and more than 6.5% are seen once. Clones ranked in the top ten supply 2% to 2.5% of the sample. The starting material was whole blood, obtained in connection with sensitization to the hapten diphenylcyclopropenone (DPC). The receptors here all came from a woman aged 40 to 50 with alopecia areata. Some clones in this sample may be carry-over from other donors' samples.

This clonotype was observed a few times. The J gene is TRBJ2-7, the V gene TRBV7-3; 10 nucleotides line up with TRBD1. CDR1 and CDR2 from the germline V gene are SGHTA and FQGTGA. V was pared by 4 bases and J by 2 bases, with 11 bases of the junction left unmatched. The CDR3 consists of 17 residues. CDR3 nucleotides: TGTGCCAGCAGCTCCGGGACAGGGGTTGACGGGACCTACGAGCAGTACTTC. Protein sequence: CASSSGTGVDGTYEQYF.

This clonotype was counted a few times. The V gene is TRBV7-2, the J gene TRBJ1-6; TRBD1 matches 7 bases. Germline V gene data show CDR1 as SGHTA and CDR2 as FQGNSA. The CDR3 length is 16 residues. J gave up 10 bases and V 3 bases, and 12 bases lay outside the gene matches. The CDR3 loop reads CASSFSTQGGGSPLHF. The CDR3 bases are TGTGCCAGCAGCTTTTCCACCCAGGGGGGCGGCTCACCCCTCCACTTT.

The rearrangement joins TRBV20-1 to TRBJ2-3; TRBD2 aligns across 9 bases. The CDR3 extends over 15 amino acids. V lost 4 bases, J lost 4 bases, and 9 bases stayed unmatched. Germline V gene lookup returns CDR1 DFQATT and CDR2 SNEGSKA (reference sequence). The CDR3 bases are TGCAGTGCTATCGCGGGAGGGGGTTTTGCAGATACGCAGTATTTT. Amino acids: CSAIAGGGFADTQYF.

This clonotype appeared a few times. J is TRBJ2-2 and V is TRBV3-1; no clear D. The germline gives CDR1 LGHDT, CDR2 YNNKEL (reference sequence). The CDR3 sequence is 13 residues long. V lost 3 bases and J 5 bases, leaving 7 bases between the germline ends. CDR3 coding DNA: TGTGCCAGCAGCCAGGGCCTAACCGGGGAGCTGTTTTTT. Its translation is CASSQGLTGELFF.

The gene calls are TRBV29-1 and TRBJ2-2, with unresolved D. V lost 5 bases, J lost 1 base, and 5 bases lay in between. The CDR3 extends over 12 amino acids. Germline V gene lookup returns CDR1 SQVTM and CDR2 ANQGSEA. The CDR3 nucleotides are TGCAGCGTTTATTTGAACACCGGGGAGCTGTTTTTT. This translates into CSVYLNTGELFF.

Ten or more counts support this clonotype. The chain uses TRBV2 and TRBJ2-7; 8 bases map to TRBD2. The CDR3 totals 13 residues. The junction had 6 bases not matched to a gene; V was cut back by 6 bases and J by 5 bases. CDR1 and CDR2 (germline): SNHLY, FYNNEI. CDR3 region: CASREREWDEQYF. CDR3 DNA: TGTGCCAGCAGGGAGCGGGAGTGGGACGAGCAGTACTTC. Looking up the rest from reference TRBV2 and TRBJ2-7 gives the full variable domain: EPEVTQTPSHQVTQMGQEVILRCVPISNHLYFYWYRQILGQKVEFLVSFYNNEISEKSEIFDDQFSVERPDGSNFTLKIRSTKLEDSAMYFCASREREWDEQYFGPGTRLTVT.

The V gene is TRBV7-2, the J gene TRBJ2-2; the match to TRBD2 covers 9 bases. The CDR3 loop spans 17 amino acids. Germline V gene sequence: CDR1 SGHTA, CDR2 FQGNSA. V lost 0 bases to trimming and J lost 9 bases; unmatched junction nucleotides: 11. The CDR3 loop is CASSLAEGLAMRRELFF. The CDR3 DNA reads as TGTGCCAGCAGCTTAGCTGAGGGACTAGCCATGAGGAGGGAGCTGTTTTTT.

This chain connects TRBV5-1 to TRBJ2-7, with D possibly matching TRBD1 (6 bases). Germline loops: CDR1 SGHRS, CDR2 YFSETQ. The CDR3 length is 13 residues. V gave up 7 bases and J gave up 3 bases, with 14 bases separating them. The CDR3 is CASCRDTLYEQYF. The CDR3 coding sequence is TGCGCCAGCTGCCGGGACACCCTCTACGAGCAGTACTTC.

The chain joins TRBV9 to TRBJ1-4, with D hard to call. The V gene's germline CDR1 is SGDLS and CDR2 YYNGEE. The length of the CDR3 is 15 residues. Trimming cost V 4 bases and J 2 bases, with 12 bases left between them. The CDR3 reads CASSPDGLTNEKLFF. CDR3 bases: TGTGCCAGCAGCCCAGATGGCCTTACTAATGAAAAACTGTTTTTT. The whole variable domain, filled in from reference TRBV9 and TRBJ1-4, reads DSGVTQTPKHLITATGQRVTLRCSPRSGDLSVYWYQQSLDQGLQFLIQYYNGEERAKGNILERFSAQQFPDLHSELNLSSLELGDSALYFCASSPDGLTNEKLFFGSGTQLSVL.

The table lists this clonotype with a few counts. The V and J genes are TRBV4-3 and TRBJ1-6, with a weak D call TRBD1 (6 bases). V was shortened by 0 bases and J by 2 bases, with 11 bases between the two germline ends. Germline lookup yields CDR1 LGHNA and CDR2 YSLEER. The CDR3 runs 17 residues. The CDR3 protein is CASSQDRYRAYNSPLHF. The CDR3 DNA reads TGCGCCAGCAGCCAAGATCGTTACAGGGCCTATAATTCACCCCTCCACTTT.

This clonotype was seen only a few times. V is TRBV6-6 and J is TRBJ2-3, with 9 bases matching TRBD1. Germline-derived CDR1 and CDR2 are MNHNY and SVGAGI (reference sequence). This CDR3 is built from 17 residues. With V trimmed by 2 bases and J by 4 bases, 10 bases remained unmatched. The CDR3 nucleotides read TGTGCCAGCAGTTACCCGACCGACAGGGGGTGGTCAGATACGCAGTATTTT. Amino acid sequence: CASSYPTDRGWSDTQYF.

This clonotype was recorded at least ten times. CDR3 sequence: CASSSQVEWDHNGYTF. CDR3 coding DNA: TGTGCCAGCAGCTCCCAAGTCGAGTGGGACCATAATGGCTACACCTTC. This rearrangement joins TRBV3-1 to TRBJ1-2, with D tentatively TRBD1 (5 bases). Per germline, CDR1 LGHDT and CDR2 YNNKEL (reference sequence). CDR3 length: 16 amino acids. Trimming removed 5 bases from V and 6 bases from J, with 22 bases in between.

The chain joins TRBV30 to TRBJ1-1; D is undetermined. The germline V and J ends were trimmed by 0 bases and 3 bases, with 5 bases remaining between them. Germline-derived CDR1 and CDR2 are GTSNPN and SVGIG (reference sequence). The CDR3 is 12 amino acids. The CDR3 reads CAWSVVYTEAFF. CDR3 coding DNA: TGTGCCTGGAGTGTCGTGTACACTGAAGCTTTCTTT.

This clonotype was picked up many times. The rearrangement links TRBV5-1 to TRBJ2-1, with 13 bases matching TRBD2. The length of the CDR3 is 17 residues. Germline lookup yields CDR1 SGHRS and CDR2 YFSETQ. The junction had 8 bases not matched to a gene; V was cut back by 4 bases and J by 4 bases. CDR3 in amino acids: CASSGGTSGITYNEQFF. The CDR3 DNA follows: TGCGCCAGCAGCGGGGGGACTAGCGGGATCACTTACAATGAGCAGTTCTTC.

The gene calls are TRBV7-2 and TRBJ2-2, with TRBD2 as a possible D gene (5 bases). CDR1 and CDR2 (germline): SGHTA, FQGNSA. The CDR3 is 16 residues long. Trimming cost V 0 bases and J 6 bases, with 14 bases left between them. The CDR3 reads CASSLAFSVVAGELFF. Here the CDR3 DNA reads TGTGCCAGCAGCTTAGCGTTTAGCGTGGTAGCCGGGGAGCTGTTTTTT. Combining the CDR3 with reference TRBV7-2 and TRBJ2-2 gives the whole variable domain GAGVSQSPSNKVTEKGKDVELRCDPISGHTALYWYRQSLGQGLEFLIYFQGNSAPDKSGLPSDRFSAERTGGSVSTLTIQRTQQEDSAVYLCASSLAFSVVAGELFFGEGSRLTVL.

The table lists this clonotype with many counts. This rearrangement joins TRBV12-3 or TRBV12-4 to TRBJ1-5; D perhaps matches TRBD1 (5 bases). V dropped 0 bases and J dropped 6 bases, with 6 bases sitting between them. The CDR3 sequence is 13 residues long. CDR3 sequence reads: CASSLAGGQPQHF. CDR3 DNA: TGTGCCAGCAGTTTAGCGGGGGGTCAGCCCCAGCATTTT.

The rearrangement uses TRBV5-1 and TRBJ2-2, with 7 bases that match TRBD2. Germline V gene lookup returns CDR1 SGHRS and CDR2 YFSETQ. CDR3 length equals 15 residues. The J segment lost 4 bases and the V segment lost 6 bases, leaving 9 bases of the junction unmatched. The chain's CDR3 is CASIDAGVTTGELFF. The DNA of the CDR3 is TGCGCCAGCATAGATGCGGGAGTCACCACCGGGGAGCTGTTTTTT.

J is TRBJ2-1 and V is TRBV6-5, with a possible D match to TRBD2 (5 bases). The length of the CDR3 is 19 residues. Germline CDR1 and CDR2: MNHEY and SVGAGI. The ends were cut back, 0 bases at V and 8 bases at J, with 26 bases in the middle. In DNA, the CDR3 is TGTGCCAGCAGTTACTCGTTAATCATCCCTAGCTCCTCAAGCCATGAGCAGTTCTTC. It is translated as CASSYSLIIPSSSSHEQFF.